Presented here are 12 T cell receptor beta chains from one specimen sequenced in a study of T cell repertoires in cytomegalovirus infection. TCRdb reprocessed the reads via MiXCR and lists one record per CDR3 protein. Counted here are hundreds of thousands of distinct CDR3 sequences, 20% to 25% occurring once; the ten biggest clones make up around 8%. The sample taken for sequencing was CD8+ T cells from PBMCs. The receptors were sampled from a human donor in good health (CMV status not recorded). Some clones in this sample may be carry-over from other donors' samples.

This clonotype came up a few times. The chain joins TRBV5-5 to TRBJ2-4; 7 nucleotides agree with TRBD1. The ends lost 4 bases at V and 2 bases at J; junction bases unmatched: 9. The CDR3 is 16 amino acids. CDR1 is SGHKS, CDR2 YYEKEE, per germline (reference sequence). This CDR3 is CASSPRGLGSKNIQYF. CDR3 bases: TGTGCCAGCAGCCCTAGGGGGCTTGGGTCCAAAAACATTCAGTACTTC.

This clonotype was observed a few times. The genes are TRBV9 and TRBJ1-1, with TRBD1 as a possible D gene (5 bases). Germline loops: CDR1 SGDLS, CDR2 YYNGEE. The CDR3 extends over 11 amino acids. V was cut by 7 bases and J by 5 bases, with 9 bases left in between. CDR3 in amino acids: CASGTRTEAFF. The CDR3 bases are TGTGCCAGCGGGACGCGGACTGAAGCTTTCTTT.

In its sample, this clonotype was seen a few times. The V call is TRBV7-6, the J call TRBJ2-3; D is unresolved. The germline V and J ends were trimmed by 5 bases and 6 bases, with 15 bases remaining between them. The CDR3 covers 14 residues. Germline V gene lookup returns CDR1 SGHVS and CDR2 FNYEAQ. CDR3 bases: TGTGCCAGCAGCCCCACGGGTGGCCAGGATACGCAGTATTTT. Residues: CASSPTGGQDTQYF.

This clonotype was counted at least ten times. The chain employs TRBV6-1 and TRBJ1-5, with D perhaps matching TRBD1 (6 bases). Germline loops: CDR1 MNHNS, CDR2 SASEGT. This CDR3 has 15 residues. Trimming stripped 6 bases from V and 0 bases from J, with 12 bases between. The CDR3 loop reads CASSPGVHSNQPQHF. The CDR3, as DNA: TGTGCCAGCAGCCCAGGGGTACATAGCAATCAGCCCCAGCATTTT.

This clonotype was picked up many times. J is TRBJ1-1 and V is TRBV7-9, with D tentatively TRBD1 (5 bases). Germline V gene sequence: CDR1 SEHNR, CDR2 FQNEAQ (reference sequence). The CDR3 runs to 12 residues. Trimming shortened V by 4 bases and J by 6 bases, and 9 bases separated the two germline ends. The CDR3 coding sequence is TGTGCCAGCAGCTCGGAGGGGTCTGAAGCTTTCTTT. It codes for CASSSEGSEAFF. The full variable domain, rest sourced from reference TRBV7-9 and TRBJ1-1, is DTGVSQNPRHKITKRGQNVTFRCDPISEHNRLYWYRQTLGQGPEFLTYFQNEAQLEKSRLLSDRFSAERPKGSFSTLEIQRTEQGDSAMYLCASSSEGSEAFFGQGTRLTVV.

In regard to this clonotype: This clone may be a read error of a much larger clone one base away. J is TRBJ2-3 and V is TRBV29-1, with 9 bases identical to TRBD2. Germline lookup yields CDR1 SQVTM and CDR2 ANQGSEA. The length of the CDR3 is 17 residues. The ends lost 0 bases at V and 2 bases at J; junction bases unmatched: 9. The CDR3 DNA reads TGCAGCGTTGAAGAAGGGACTAGCAGGAGATTCACAGATACGCAGTATTTT. It yields the protein CSVEEGTSRRFTDTQYF.

The rearrangement joins TRBV9 to TRBJ2-1; 8 bases are a match to TRBD1. Germline trimming cut 0 bases from V and 2 bases from J; bases unmatched to any gene: 1. Germline V CDR1 and CDR2: SGDLS, YYNGEE. There are 15 residues in the CDR3. CDR3 bases: TGTGCCAGCAGCGTAGCCAGGGGGCCCTACAATGAGCAGTTCTTC. It is translated as CASSVARGPYNEQFF.

This clonotype was counted many times. The chain couples TRBV28 to TRBJ2-3; 7 bases match TRBD1. V was clipped by 3 bases and J by 0 bases; unmatched bases: 3. Per the germline V gene, CDR1 is MDHEN and CDR2 is SYDVKM. The CDR3 is 15 amino acids. In nucleotides, the CDR3 is TGTGCCAGCAGTTTGGACAGGCGAAGCACAGATACGCAGTATTTT. The encoded protein is CASSLDRRSTDTQYF.

V and J are TRBV6-2 or TRBV6-3 and TRBJ2-2; a weak D match, TRBD2 (6 bases). From germline, CDR1 is MNHEY and CDR2 SVGEGT. The CDR3 totals 16 residues. V was clipped by 7 bases and J by 4 bases, with 19 bases between them. CDR3 sequence reads: CASNLVGGWGTGELFF. As DNA, the CDR3 is TGTGCCAGCAATCTCGTAGGAGGGTGGGGCACCGGGGAGCTGTTTTTT.

V is TRBV29-1 and J is TRBJ1-2; weak D call: TRBD1 (5 bases). Trimming cost V 5 bases and J 4 bases, with 17 bases left between them. CDR1 is SQVTM, CDR2 ANQGSEA, per germline. The CDR3 is 14 amino acids. CDR3 sequence reads: CSVSDRGEGYGYTF. CDR3 nucleotides: TGCAGCGTTTCCGACAGAGGGGAGGGCTATGGCTACACCTTC. Variable domain in full (rest from reference TRBV29-1 and TRBJ1-2): SAVISQKPSRDICQRGTSLTIQCQVDSQVTMMFWYRQQPGQSLTLIATANQGSEATYESGFVIDKFPISRPNLTFSTLTVSNMSPEDSSIYLCSVSDRGEGYGYTFGSGTRLTVV.

This clonotype was found a few times. The rearrangement links TRBV6-2 or TRBV6-3 to TRBJ1-2; 9 bases are shared with TRBD1. Germline CDR1 is MNHEY and CDR2 is SVGEGT. The ends lost 9 bases at V and 3 bases at J; junction bases unmatched: 8. This CDR3 region has 14 residues. DNA of the CDR3: TGTGCCAGGGACGGGACAGGGCCATACTATGGCTACACCTTC. This encodes CARDGTGPYYGYTF.

V gene TRBV15 combines with J gene TRBJ1-6; 7 bases align to TRBD1. The CDR3 spans 13 residues. V shed 5 bases and J 12 bases; nucleotides not matched to a gene: 7. Germline CDR1 reads LNHNV; CDR2 reads YYDKDF (reference sequence). The CDR3 nucleotides read TGTGCCACCAGCGAGGGGGCTTCACAACCCCTCCACTTT. Its translation is CATSEGASQPLHF. The full variable domain, with the rest looked up from reference TRBV15 and TRBJ1-6, is DAMVIQNPRYQVTQFGKPVTLSCSQTLNHNVMYWYQQKSSQAPKLLFHYYDKDFNNEADTPDNFQSRRPNTSFCFLDIRSPGLGDTAMYLCATSEGASQPLHFGNGTRLTVT.